This is a list of T cell receptor beta chains from one sample in a study of Ad26.COV2.S vaccination and SARS-CoV-2 variants. Clones were sequenced by immunoSEQ multiplex PCR, and TCRdb holds only the in-frame ones, with some missing. Here the sample spans more than 300,000 clones, about 86% being singletons. Here the sequenced sample was peripheral blood, taken in a trial of Ad26.COV2.S vaccine versus placebo. Every receptor here comes from a person aged 18 to 65 who received the Ad26.COV2.S COVID-19 vaccine or a placebo. The CDR3 runs from the conserved cysteine through the conserved F or W. A D gene is named only where the DNA matches it firmly. Size tells how often a clone was seen (once, few, many) or the class of an expanded clone, and some rows leave it out.

J,D,size,V,DNA,CDR3
TRBJ1-2,TRBD1,-,TRBV7-2,TGTGCCAGCAGCCGGACAGGGGGCGAATGGGGCTACACCTTC,CASSRTGGEWGYTF
TRBJ2-5,-,-,TRBV19,TGTGCCAGTAGTATAGATGGATACGGGGGCCGCGGGACCCAGTACTTC,CASSIDGYGGRGTQYF
TRBJ1-5,TRBD1,-,TRBV12-3/TRBV12-4,TGTGCCAGCAGCAGGACAGGGCATCAGCCCCAGCATTTT,CASSRTGHQPQHF
TRBJ2-1,TRBD1,-,TRBV14,TGTGCCAGCAGCCACCTCTCCGGGACAGGCTCCTACAATGAGCAGTTCTTC,CASSHLSGTGSYNEQFF
TRBJ1-2,-,-,TRBV6-5,TGTGCCAGCAGTCGGGGTCGGGGGGATGGCTACACCTTC,CASSRGRGDGYTF
TRBJ1-6,TRBD1,-,TRBV11-3,TGTGCCAGCAGCTTAGGAGGGGGGGACAGTATGGCACCCCTCCACTTT,CASSLGGGDSMAPLHF
TRBJ2-6,-,-,TRBV10-3,TGTGCCATCAGAAGAGGCTCTGGGGCCAACGTCCTGACTTTC,CAIRRGSGANVLTF
TRBJ1-6,TRBD1,-,TRBV7-2,TGTGCCAGCAGCTTAGGGGGACAGACTTACGCCCTCCACTTT,CASSLGGQTYALHF
TRBJ2-5,-,-,TRBV6-5,TGTGCCAGCAGGTGGAGCCAAGAGACCCAGTACTTC,CASRWSQETQYF
TRBJ2-2,-,-,TRBV9,TGTGCCAGCACCCGGGCACAGGGAGGCACCGGGGAGCTGTTTTTT,CASTRAQGGTGELFF
TRBJ2-2,TRBD1,-,TRBV27,TGTGCCAGCAGCTGGGACAGGGGGCTTAACACCGGGGAGCTGTTTTTT,CASSWDRGLNTGELFF
TRBJ2-1,-,-,TRBV2,TGTGCCAGCAGGGGGGACCATTACAATGAGCAGTTCTTC,CASRGDHYNEQFF
TRBJ2-3,TRBD1,-,TRBV7-2,TGTGCCAGCACCATACAGGGGGCATATGGTTCAGATACGCAGTATTTT,CASTIQGAYGSDTQYF
TRBJ1-5,-,-,TRBV30,TGTGCCTGGAGCCCGCGAGGGAGGAATCAGCCCCAGCATTTT,CAWSPRGRNQPQHF
TRBJ2-7,TRBD1,-,TRBV6-1,TGTGCCAGCAGTGTTAGGGGGCTGGACGAGCAGTACTTC,CASSVRGLDEQYF
TRBJ2-1,TRBD1,-,TRBV3-1/TRBV3-2,TGTGCCAGCAGCCAAGATGCCAGGGGGCGATTTAATGAGCAGTTCTTC,CASSQDARGRFNEQFF
TRBJ2-1,-,-,TRBV4-3,TGCGCCAGCAGCCAGCAGGACAGAGCCAATGAGCAGTTCTTC,CASSQQDRANEQFF
TRBJ1-1,-,many,TRBV6-6,TGTGCCAGCAGTTTCAATCCCCAGGGCGGCACTGAAGCTTTCTTT,CASSFNPQGGTEAFF
TRBJ2-4,-,-,TRBV20-1,TGCAGTGCTAGTAGTGGGTCGGGAGAAAACATTCAGTACTTC,CSASSGSGENIQYF
TRBJ1-5,-,-,TRBV6-1,TGTGCCAGCAGTGACAACCATAGCAATCAGCCTCAGCATTTT,CASSDNHSNQPQHF
TRBJ1-2,-,-,TRBV30,TGTGCCTGGAGTGCCGGGCACGACCGGGGCTACACCTTC,CAWSAGHDRGYTF
TRBJ1-1,TRBD1,few,TRBV4-1,TGCGCCAGCAGCATCAACACAGGGGGGAGTACTGAAGCTTTCTTT,CASSINTGGSTEAFF
TRBJ1-2,-,-,TRBV3-1/TRBV3-2,TGTGCCAGCAGCCAAAACGGGGTAACGAATGGCTACACCTTC,CASSQNGVTNGYTF
TRBJ1-6,-,-,TRBV2,TGTGCCAGCTGCTCGAAGGGTTCCCAAGATTCACCCCTCCACTTT,CASCSKGSQDSPLHF